The entry that follows covers one T cell receptor (beta chain) sequence. This specimen belongs to a study of shared clonotypes between healthy human individuals. Only in-frame clones appear in the TCRdb table, and some are missing; sequencing was by immunoSEQ multiplex PCR. The sample has fewer than 1 million clones; about 96% are singletons. Naive CD8 cells lacked CD45RO, underwent positive selection for CCR7 and left out terminally differentiated effector memory CD45RA+ cells. Participating donors were healthy, HIV-negative adults free of recent acute infections or vaccinations. Germline V gene sequence: CDR1 SQVTM, CDR2 ANQGSEA. After removal of 0 bases from V and 5 bases from J, the junction contained 6 bases not matched to a gene. The length of the CDR3 is 15 residues.

This clonotype originated in a man younger than 45 in good health. J is TRBJ2-2 and V is TRBV29-1, with 7 bases that match TRBD2. Sequenced material: naive CD8+ T cells sorted from blood. CDR3 DNA sequence: TGCAGCGTTGAAGACGCCCAGCGGGATACCGGGGAGCTGTTTTTT. It codes for CSVEDAQRDTGELFF.